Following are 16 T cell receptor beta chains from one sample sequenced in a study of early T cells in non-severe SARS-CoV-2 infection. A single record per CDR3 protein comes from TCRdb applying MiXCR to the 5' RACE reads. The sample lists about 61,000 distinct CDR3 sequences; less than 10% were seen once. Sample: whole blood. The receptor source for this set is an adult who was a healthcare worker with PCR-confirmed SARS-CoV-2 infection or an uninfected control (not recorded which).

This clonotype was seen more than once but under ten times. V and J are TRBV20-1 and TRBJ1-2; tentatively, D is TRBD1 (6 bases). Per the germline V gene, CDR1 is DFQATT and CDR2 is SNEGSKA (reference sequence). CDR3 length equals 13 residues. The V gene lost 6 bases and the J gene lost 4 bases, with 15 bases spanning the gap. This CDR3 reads CSARAGDIYGYTF. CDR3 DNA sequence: TGCAGTGCGCGGGCAGGGGATATCTATGGCTACACCTTC.

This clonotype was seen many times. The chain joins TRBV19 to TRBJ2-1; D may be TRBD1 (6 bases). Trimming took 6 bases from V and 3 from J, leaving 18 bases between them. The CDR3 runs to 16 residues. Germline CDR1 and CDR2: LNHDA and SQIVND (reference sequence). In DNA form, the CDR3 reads TGTGCCAGTAGGAGCTTAAACAGGGTTTTCTACAATGAGCAGTTCTTC. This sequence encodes CASRSLNRVFYNEQFF.

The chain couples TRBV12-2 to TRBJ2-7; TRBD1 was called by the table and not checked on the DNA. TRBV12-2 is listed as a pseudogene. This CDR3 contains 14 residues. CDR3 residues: CASRQDPGNYEQYV. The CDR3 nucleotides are TGTGCAAGTCGACAGGATCCCGGGAACTACGAGCAGTACGTC.

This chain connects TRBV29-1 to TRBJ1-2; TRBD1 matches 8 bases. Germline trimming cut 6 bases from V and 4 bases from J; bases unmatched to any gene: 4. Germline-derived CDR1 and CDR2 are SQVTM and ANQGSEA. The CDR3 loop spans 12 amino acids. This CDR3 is CSVGDRFYGYTF. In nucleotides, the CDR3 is TGCAGCGTCGGGGACAGGTTCTATGGCTACACCTTC.

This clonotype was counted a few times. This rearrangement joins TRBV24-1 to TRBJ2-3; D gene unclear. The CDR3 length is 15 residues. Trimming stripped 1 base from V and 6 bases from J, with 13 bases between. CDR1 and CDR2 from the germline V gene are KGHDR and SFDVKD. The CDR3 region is CATSDLSVSPDTQYF. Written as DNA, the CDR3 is TGTGCCACCAGTGATTTATCAGTGAGCCCCGATACGCAGTATTTT.

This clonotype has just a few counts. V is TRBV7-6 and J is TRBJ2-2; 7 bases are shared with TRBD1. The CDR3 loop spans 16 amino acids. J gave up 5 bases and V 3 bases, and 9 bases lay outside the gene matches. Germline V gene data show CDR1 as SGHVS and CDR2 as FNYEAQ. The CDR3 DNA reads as TGTGCCAGCAGCTTTTTCTCACAGGGGAAGACCGGGGAGCTGTTTTTT. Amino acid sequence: CASSFFSQGKTGELFF.

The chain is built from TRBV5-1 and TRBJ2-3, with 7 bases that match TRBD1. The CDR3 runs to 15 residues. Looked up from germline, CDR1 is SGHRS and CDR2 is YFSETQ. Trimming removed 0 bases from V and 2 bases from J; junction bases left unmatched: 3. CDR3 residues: CASSLAGTDTDTQYF. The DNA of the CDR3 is TGCGCCAGCAGCTTGGCAGGGACAGACACAGATACGCAGTATTTT.

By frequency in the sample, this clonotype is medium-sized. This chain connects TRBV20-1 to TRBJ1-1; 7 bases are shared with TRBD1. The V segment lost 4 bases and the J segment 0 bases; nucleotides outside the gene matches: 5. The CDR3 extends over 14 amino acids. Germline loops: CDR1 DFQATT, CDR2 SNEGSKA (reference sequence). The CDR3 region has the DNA TGCAGTGCTACAGGGGGACGGTTGAACACTGAAGCTTTCTTT. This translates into CSATGGRLNTEAFF.

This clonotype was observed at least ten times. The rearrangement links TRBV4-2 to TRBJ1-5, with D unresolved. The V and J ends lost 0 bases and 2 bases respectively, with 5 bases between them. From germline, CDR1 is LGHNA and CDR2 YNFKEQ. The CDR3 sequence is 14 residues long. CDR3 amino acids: CASSQEGRNQPQHF. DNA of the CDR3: TGTGCCAGCAGCCAAGAAGGCCGCAATCAGCCCCAGCATTTT.

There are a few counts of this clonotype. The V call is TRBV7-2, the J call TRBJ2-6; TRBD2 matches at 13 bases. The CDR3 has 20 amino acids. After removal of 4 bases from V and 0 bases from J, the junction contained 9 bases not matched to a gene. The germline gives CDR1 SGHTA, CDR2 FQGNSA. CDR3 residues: CASSSQTGLAGPSGANVLTF. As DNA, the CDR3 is TGTGCCAGCAGCTCTCAAACGGGACTAGCGGGGCCCTCTGGGGCCAACGTCCTGACTTTC.

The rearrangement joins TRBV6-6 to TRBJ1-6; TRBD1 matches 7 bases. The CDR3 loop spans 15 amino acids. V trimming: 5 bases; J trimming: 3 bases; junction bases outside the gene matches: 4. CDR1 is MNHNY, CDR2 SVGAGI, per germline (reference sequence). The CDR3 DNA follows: TGTGCCAGCAGTCAGGGGGTCAACTATAATTCACCCCTCCACTTT. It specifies CASSQGVNYNSPLHF.

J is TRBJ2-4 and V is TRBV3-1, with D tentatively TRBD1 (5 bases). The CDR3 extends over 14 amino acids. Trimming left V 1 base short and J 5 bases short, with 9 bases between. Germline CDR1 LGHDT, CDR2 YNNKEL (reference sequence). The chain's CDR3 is CASSQVDRENIQYF. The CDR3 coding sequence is TGTGCCAGCAGCCAAGTTGACAGAGAAAACATTCAGTACTTC.

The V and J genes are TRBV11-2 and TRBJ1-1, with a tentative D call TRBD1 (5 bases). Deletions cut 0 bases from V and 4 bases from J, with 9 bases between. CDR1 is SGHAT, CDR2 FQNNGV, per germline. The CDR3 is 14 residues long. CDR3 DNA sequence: TGTGCCAGCAGCTTAGATTCAGGGATCACTGAAGCTTTCTTT. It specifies CASSLDSGITEAFF.

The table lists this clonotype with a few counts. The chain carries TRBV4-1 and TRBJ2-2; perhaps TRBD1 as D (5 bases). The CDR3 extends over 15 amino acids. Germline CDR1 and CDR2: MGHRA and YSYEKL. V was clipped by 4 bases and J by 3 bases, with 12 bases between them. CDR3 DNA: TGCGCCAGCAGCCCTAGGGGTCTCGACACCGGGGAGCTGTTTTTT. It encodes CASSPRGLDTGELFF.

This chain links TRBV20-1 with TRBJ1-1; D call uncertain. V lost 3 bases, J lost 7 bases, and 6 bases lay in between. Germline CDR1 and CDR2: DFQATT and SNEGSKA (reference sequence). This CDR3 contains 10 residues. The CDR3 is CSASRGEAFF. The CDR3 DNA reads TGCAGTGCTAGTCGGGGTGAAGCTTTCTTT.

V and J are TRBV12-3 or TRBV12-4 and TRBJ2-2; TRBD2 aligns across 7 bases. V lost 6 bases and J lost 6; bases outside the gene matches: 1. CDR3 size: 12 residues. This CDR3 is CASRRGAGELFF. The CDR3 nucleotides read TGTGCCAGCAGACGGGGGGCCGGGGAGCTGTTTTTT.